These T cell receptor beta chains were read from a single sample in a study of shared clonotypes between healthy human individuals. The protocol was immunoSEQ multiplex PCR, while the TCRdb copy is restricted to in-frame clones and leaves out a portion. The sample carries 650,000 to 800,000 clones, over 55% recorded once. The material sequenced was memory CD4+ T cells sorted from blood. These TCRs come from a woman aged 25 to 45 in good health. Both conserved end residues are part of each CDR3. A D gene is named only where the DNA matches it firmly. Some rows mark clone size as missing; the rest say once, few, many or name a class of expanded clone.

CDR3,DNA,D,size,V,J
CSVGGGRRAQYF,TGCAGCGTAGGGGGGGGCCGTAGGGCCCAGTACTTC,-,few,TRBV29-1,TRBJ2-5
CASSEGGSGSRGYTF,TGTGCCAGCAGTGAAGGAGGGTCAGGGTCGAGAGGCTACACCTTC,-,-,TRBV6-1,TRBJ1-2
CASSSTSGSSYEQYF,TGTGCCAGCAGCTCCACTAGCGGTAGCTCCTACGAGCAGTACTTC,TRBD2,-,TRBV11-1,TRBJ2-7
CASSLIGMNTEAFF,TGTGCCAGCAGCTTGATAGGCATGAACACTGAAGCTTTCTTT,-,-,TRBV5-4,TRBJ1-1
CASSQPRDIYEQYF,TGTGCCAGCAGTCAACCCCGGGACATCTACGAGCAGTACTTC,-,once,TRBV28,TRBJ2-7
CASSLWTGDEKLFF,TGTGCCAGTAGTCTATGGACAGGGGATGAAAAACTGTTTTTT,TRBD1,-,TRBV19,TRBJ1-4
CASSSPAGGSYNEQFF,TGTGCCAGCAGTTCTCCAGCGGGAGGGTCCTACAATGAGCAGTTCTTC,TRBD2,-,TRBV6-5,TRBJ2-1
CASSQRRDRGGNQPQHF,TGTGCCAGCTCACAGAGGAGGGACAGGGGAGGCAATCAGCCCCAGCATTTT,TRBD1,many,TRBV18,TRBJ1-5
CASSLQMNTEAFF,TGTGCCAGCAGCTTACAGATGAACACTGAAGCTTTCTTT,-,many,TRBV7-9,TRBJ1-1
CASSPPVTGGYTF,TGTGCCAGCTCCCCCCCCGTGACAGGGGGCTACACCTTC,TRBD1,-,TRBV7-9,TRBJ1-2
CASSYLQGGPQHF,TGTGCCAGCAGTTACTTACAGGGAGGGCCCCAGCATTTT,-,-,TRBV27,TRBJ1-5
CASSTWREGDDTQYF,TGTGCCAGTAGTACGTGGCGGGAGGGCGACGATACGCAGTATTTT,TRBD2,-,TRBV19,TRBJ2-3
CASSADPSGRGNTIYF,TGTGCCAGCAGTGCCGACCCTTCAGGGAGGGGAAACACCATATATTTT,-,-,TRBV6-1,TRBJ1-3
CASSVAGSIGNTIYF,TGTGCCAGCAGCGTAGCAGGGTCTATCGGAAACACCATATATTTT,-,-,TRBV9,TRBJ1-3
CASSGSSGRHEQYF,TGTGCCAGCAGCGGATCGAGCGGCCGCCACGAGCAGTACTTC,-,-,TRBV5-6,TRBJ2-7
CASSWRATRSSYNEQFF,TGTGCCAGCAGCTGGCGCGCTACCCGAAGCTCCTACAATGAGCAGTTCTTC,-,-,TRBV7-9,TRBJ2-1
CASMREDGETQYF,TGCGCCAGCATGCGGGAGGATGGGGAGACCCAGTACTTC,TRBD2,-,TRBV5-1,TRBJ2-5
CASSVGTDTQYF,TGCGCCAGCAGCGTTGGTACAGATACGCAGTATTTT,-,-,TRBV5-1,TRBJ2-3
CASSLRQVGETQYF,TGTGCCAGCAGCTTGCGACAGGTGGGAGAGACCCAGTACTTC,-,-,TRBV5-4,TRBJ2-5
CASSFQGARITDTQYF,TGTGCCAGCAGCTTCCAGGGGGCGCGGATCACAGATACGCAGTATTTT,TRBD1,-,TRBV5-4,TRBJ2-3
CASSLVEKWYEQYF,TGTGCCAGCAGCTTAGTCGAGAAGTGGTACGAGCAGTACTTC,-,-,TRBV11-2,TRBJ2-7
CASSPNGREETQYF,TGTGCCAGCAGTCCAAACGGGAGGGAAGAGACCCAGTACTTC,TRBD2,-,TRBV6-5,TRBJ2-5
CAWSVRGGTEAFF,TGTGCCTGGAGTGTTCGAGGGGGCACTGAAGCTTTCTTT,-,-,TRBV30,TRBJ1-1
CASSRLAGGSEQFF,TGTGCCAGCAGTCGACTAGCGGGGGGGAGTGAGCAGTTCTTC,TRBD2,-,TRBV28,TRBJ2-1
CASSLVLGGNTEAFF,TGTGCCAGCAGCTTAGTATTAGGGGGCAACACTGAAGCTTTCTTT,TRBD1,-,TRBV11-2,TRBJ1-1
CASSSSPKGGETQYF,TGTGCCAGCAGCTCCTCCCCTAAGGGCGGAGAGACCCAGTACTTC,-,once,TRBV11-2,TRBJ2-5
CASSDTAGEADTQYF,TGTGCCAGCAGTGACACAGCGGGAGAGGCAGATACGCAGTATTTT,TRBD2,-,TRBV6-4,TRBJ2-3
CASSIDPGQGFADTQYF,TGTGCCAGCAGTATCGACCCGGGACAGGGATTTGCAGATACGCAGTATTTT,TRBD1,-,TRBV7-2,TRBJ2-3
CASSLGGGQGYNEQFF,TGTGCCAGCAGCTTGGGAGGGGGGCAAGGTTACAATGAGCAGTTCTTC,-,-,TRBV5-4,TRBJ2-1
CASSSRYLSGSVDYEQYF,TGTGCCAGCAGTTCGAGATACCTTAGCGGGAGTGTGGACTACGAGCAGTACTTC,TRBD2,once,TRBV27,TRBJ2-7
CASSPEPHGGANVLTF,TGTGCCAGCAGCCCGGAGCCCCACGGTGGGGCCAACGTCCTGACTTTC,-,few,TRBV5-4,TRBJ2-6
CASSSTGTSGNTIYF,TGTGCCAGCAGCTCGACCGGGACTTCTGGAAACACCATATATTTT,-,-,TRBV28,TRBJ1-3
CASSSRGGGGSYEQYF,TGTGCCAGCAGTTCACGAGGGGGGGGCGGCTCCTACGAGCAGTACTTC,-,-,TRBV27,TRBJ2-7
CAPIGENEQFF,TGTGCCCCGATCGGGGAAAATGAGCAGTTCTTC,-,-,TRBV5-4,TRBJ2-1
CASKQDGGVEQYF,TGTGCCAGTAAGCAGGATGGAGGGGTCGAGCAGTACTTC,-,-,TRBV19,TRBJ2-7
CASSQDLLAGELFF,TGCGCCAGCAGCCAAGATTTACTAGCCGGGGAGCTGTTTTTT,-,-,TRBV4-1,TRBJ2-2
CASTTSGPLHEQYF,TGTGCCAGCACGACTAGCGGTCCGCTCCACGAGCAGTACTTC,TRBD2,few,TRBV25-1,TRBJ2-7
CASSLAGTYNEQFF,TGTGCCAGCAGTTTAGCGGGTACCTACAATGAGCAGTTCTTC,-,-,TRBV28,TRBJ2-1
CASSPGGRDTPGGEQFF,TGTGCCAGCTCACCGGGGGGGAGGGACACCCCAGGAGGTGAGCAGTTCTTC,-,-,TRBV18,TRBJ2-1
CASSPIHSNEKLFF,TGCGCCAGCAGCCCCATTCATTCTAATGAAAAACTGTTTTTT,-,once,TRBV5-1,TRBJ1-4
CASSVEAGRYNEQFF,TGTGCCAGCAGCGTAGAAGCGGGAAGATACAATGAGCAGTTCTTC,TRBD2,-,TRBV9,TRBJ2-1
CASSLPGLAGNEQFF,TGTGCCAGCAGCTTGCCGGGACTAGCGGGGAATGAGCAGTTCTTC,TRBD2,-,TRBV7-9,TRBJ2-1
CASSLAGTDYNEQFF,TGCGCCAGCAGCTTGGCCGGGACAGACTACAATGAGCAGTTCTTC,TRBD1,-,TRBV5-1,TRBJ2-1
CASRVYETEAFF,TGTGCCAGCCGGGTGTACGAAACTGAAGCTTTCTTT,-,once,TRBV19,TRBJ1-1
CASSIGDRGTGELFF,TGTGCCAGTAGTATAGGGGACAGGGGTACCGGGGAGCTGTTTTTT,TRBD1,-,TRBV19,TRBJ2-2
CASSPLGRDSNQPQHF,TGTGCCAGCTCACCGTTAGGGCGCGATAGCAATCAGCCCCAGCATTTT,-,-,TRBV18,TRBJ1-5
CASSLGVLAKNIQYF,TGTGCCAGCAGCTTGGGGGTTCTAGCCAAAAACATTCAGTACTTC,-,-,TRBV7-2,TRBJ2-4
CASSETRSSYNEQFF,TGCGCCAGCAGTGAAACCAGAAGCTCCTACAATGAGCAGTTCTTC,-,once,TRBV10-1,TRBJ2-1
CASTLPAGGPPYEQYF,TGTGCCAGCACACTACCGGCGGGAGGGCCCCCCTACGAGCAGTACTTC,TRBD2,-,TRBV6-6,TRBJ2-7
CASSRSGTSGSDTQYF,TGTGCCAGTAGTAGGTCAGGGACTAGCGGGAGTGATACGCAGTATTTT,TRBD2,once,TRBV19,TRBJ2-3
CASSRDPQSREQYF,TGTGCCAGCAGCCGGGACCCCCAGTCGAGGGAGCAGTACTTC,-,few,TRBV6-5,TRBJ2-7
CASSQEGSGRAGELFF,TGCGCCAGCAGCCAAGAAGGGTCCGGGAGGGCCGGGGAGCTGTTTTTT,TRBD2,few,TRBV4-1,TRBJ2-2
CASSLGTGNYGYTF,TGTGCCAGCAGCTTAGGGACCGGGAACTATGGCTACACCTTC,-,-,TRBV7-9,TRBJ1-2
CASSRRTSGSRETQYF,TGTGCCAGCAGCCGGCGGACTAGCGGGTCTCGGGAGACCCAGTACTTC,TRBD2,-,TRBV5-6,TRBJ2-5
CASSQDRDTFEKLFF,TGCGCCAGCAGCCAAGATCGGGACACTTTTGAAAAACTGTTTTTT,-,-,TRBV4-1,TRBJ1-4
CASSPVAGGNTDTQYF,TGTGCCAGCAGCCCCGTAGCGGGGGGAAACACAGATACGCAGTATTTT,TRBD2,-,TRBV5-4,TRBJ2-3
CASSRTSGHQETQYF,TGTGCCAGCAGCCGGACTAGCGGACACCAAGAGACCCAGTACTTC,TRBD2,-,TRBV11-2,TRBJ2-5